This T cell receptor beta chain comes out of a study of blood T cell repertoires in COVID-19. Study overall: COVID-19 samples, acute and convalescent, were from the United States, Italy and Spain. T cells, B-cell-depleted T cells, or PBMCs provided the cDNA or gDNA that served as material.

The authors' processing: By means of reference gene primer amplification, nucleated cell counts were estimated. Some clones are missing from TCRdb's copy, which holds only in-frame ones; the method was immunoSEQ multiplex PCR. V, J and clone size are those of that table, while D and trimming were read from the DNA. Found here are some 78,000 clones, around 87% of them singletons; the top ten hold around 4.7%. The V end lost 0 bases, the J end lost 7 bases, and 20 bases lay between the germline ends. CDR3 length: 18 amino acids. Germline CDR1 reads KGHDR; CDR2 reads SFDVKD. This clonotype was obtained from a woman of 80 years or more with active or convalescent COVID-19. The sequenced sample consisted of peripheral blood. The rearrangement joins TRBV24-1 to TRBJ1-4, with a weak D call TRBD1 (6 bases). CDR3 sequence: CATSDLLLPEGGGEKLFF. Here the CDR3 DNA reads TGTGCCACCAGTGATTTGCTCCTTCCCGAGGGAGGGGGTGAAAAACTGTTTTTT.